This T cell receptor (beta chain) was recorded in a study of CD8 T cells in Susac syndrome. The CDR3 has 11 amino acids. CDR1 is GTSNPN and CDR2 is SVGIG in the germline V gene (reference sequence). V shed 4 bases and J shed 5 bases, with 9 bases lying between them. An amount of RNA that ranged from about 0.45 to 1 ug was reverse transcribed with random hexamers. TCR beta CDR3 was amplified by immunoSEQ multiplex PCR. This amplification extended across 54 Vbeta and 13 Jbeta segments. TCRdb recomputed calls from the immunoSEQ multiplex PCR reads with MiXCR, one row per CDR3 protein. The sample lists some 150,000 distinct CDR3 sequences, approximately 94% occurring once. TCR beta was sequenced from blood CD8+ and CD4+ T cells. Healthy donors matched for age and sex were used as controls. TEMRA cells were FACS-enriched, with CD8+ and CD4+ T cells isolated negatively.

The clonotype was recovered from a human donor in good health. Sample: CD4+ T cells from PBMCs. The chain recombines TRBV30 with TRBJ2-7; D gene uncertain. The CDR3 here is CAWTVGHEQYF. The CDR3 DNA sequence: TGTGCCTGGACGGTGGGCCACGAGCAGTACTTC.